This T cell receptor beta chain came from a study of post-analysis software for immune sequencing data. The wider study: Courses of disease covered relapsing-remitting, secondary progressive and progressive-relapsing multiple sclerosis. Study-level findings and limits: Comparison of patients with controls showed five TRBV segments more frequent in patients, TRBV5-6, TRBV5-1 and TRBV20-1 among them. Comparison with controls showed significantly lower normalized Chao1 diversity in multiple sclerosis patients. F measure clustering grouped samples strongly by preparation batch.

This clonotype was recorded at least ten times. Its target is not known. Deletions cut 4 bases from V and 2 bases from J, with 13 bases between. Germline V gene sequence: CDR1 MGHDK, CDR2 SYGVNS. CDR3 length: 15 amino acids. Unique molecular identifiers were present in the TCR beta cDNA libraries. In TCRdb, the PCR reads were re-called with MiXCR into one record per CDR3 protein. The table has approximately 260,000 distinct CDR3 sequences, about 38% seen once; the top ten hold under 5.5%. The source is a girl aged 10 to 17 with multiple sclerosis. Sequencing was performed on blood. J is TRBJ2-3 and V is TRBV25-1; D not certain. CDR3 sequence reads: CASSGGRKSTDTQYF. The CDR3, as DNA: TGTGCCAGCAGTGGAGGAAGGAAATCCACAGATACGCAGTATTTT.